These T cell receptor beta chains were read from a single sample in a study of CD8 T cells in Susac syndrome. One entry per CDR3 protein, called by TCRdb with MiXCR from the immunoSEQ multiplex PCR reads. Here the sample spans about 80,000 distinct CDR3 sequences, around 94% being singletons. Source material: CD8+ T cells from PBMCs. Receptors were obtained from a human donor in good health. Both conserved end residues are part of each CDR3. D genes are given only for firm matches. Some rows mark clone size as missing; the rest say once, few, many or name a class of expanded clone.

size,D,V,J,CDR3,DNA
NA,NA,TRBV7-2,TRBJ1-2,CASSLLVQGNDYGYTF,TGTGCCAGCAGCTTATTAGTGCAGGGGAATGACTATGGCTACACCTTC
NA,NA,TRBV14,TRBJ1-5,CASSQGGQPQHF,TGTGCCAGCAGCCAAGGAGGGCAGCCCCAGCATTTT
NA,NA,TRBV21-1,TRBJ1-2,CASSKGLARGAGGYTF,TGTGCCAGCAGCAAAGGGCTCGCGCGGGGGGCTGGAGGCTACACCTTC
NA,NA,TRBV7-3,TRBJ2-1,CASSLTGGGLNSYNEQFF,TGTGCCAGCAGCTTAACGGGTGGAGGCCTGAACTCCTACAATGAGCAGTTCTTC
NA,NA,TRBV7-9,TRBJ2-1,CASNPHGADPEQFF,TGTGCCAGCAACCCCCACGGGGCTGACCCCGAGCAGTTCTTC
NA,NA,TRBV27,TRBJ1-2,CASSLKRHYGYTF,TGTGCCAGCAGTTTAAAACGGCACTATGGCTACACCTTC
NA,NA,TRBV12-3/TRBV12-4,TRBJ1-2,CASSFNRDHGYTF,TGTGCCAGCAGTTTTAACAGGGATCATGGCTACACCTTC
once,NA,TRBV2,TRBJ2-5,CASIVGWSRAQYF,TGTGCCAGCATAGTGGGCTGGAGCCGGGCCCAGTACTTC
NA,TRBD2,TRBV27,TRBJ2-7,CASGNWGGTNEQYF,TGTGCCAGCGGAAATTGGGGAGGGACCAACGAGCAGTACTTC
NA,NA,TRBV15,TRBJ2-2,CATSIGPQGVTGELFF,TGTGCCACCAGCATCGGACCCCAGGGAGTCACCGGGGAGCTGTTTTTT
NA,NA,TRBV6-5,TRBJ1-5,CASSYVILGRGEDQPQHF,TGTGCCAGCAGTTACGTGATTCTCGGCCGAGGAGAGGATCAGCCCCAGCATTTT
NA,NA,TRBV29-1,TRBJ1-2,CSVEDRGGYTF,TGCAGCGTTGAAGATCGTGGAGGCTACACCTTC
NA,NA,TRBV19,TRBJ2-5,CASSIVEETQYF,TGTGCCAGTAGTATAGTGGAAGAGACCCAGTACTTC
NA,NA,TRBV12-3/TRBV12-4,TRBJ1-6,CASSFKGTAPLHF,TGTGCCAGCAGTTTTAAGGGGACCGCACCCCTCCACTTT
NA,NA,TRBV2,TRBJ2-3,CASSEDAGTSTDTQYF,TGTGCCAGCAGTGAAGATGCGGGGACTAGCACAGATACGCAGTATTTT
NA,NA,TRBV27,TRBJ2-5,CASTLGETQYF,TGTGCCAGCACCCTTGGGGAGACCCAGTACTTC
NA,TRBD1,TRBV19,TRBJ2-7,CASSSWRTGYEQYF,TGTGCCAGTAGTAGCTGGAGGACAGGCTACGAGCAGTACTTC
NA,NA,TRBV9,TRBJ2-3,CASSVEPGPSVDTQYF,TGTGCCAGCAGCGTAGAGCCGGGACCGTCAGTTGATACGCAGTATTTT
NA,TRBD2,TRBV4-1,TRBJ2-5,CASSQGRLAGGKSQETQYF,TGCGCCAGCAGCCAAGGAAGGCTAGCGGGGGGAAAATCCCAAGAGACCCAGTACTTC
NA,NA,TRBV10-3,TRBJ2-2,CAISGGGDTGELFF,TGTGCCATCAGTGGAGGGGGAGACACCGGGGAGCTGTTTTTT
NA,TRBD2,TRBV5-4,TRBJ2-2,CASSSGLAGGPGGELFF,TGTGCCAGCAGCTCGGGACTAGCGGGGGGGCCAGGCGGGGAGCTGTTTTTT
NA,NA,TRBV7-6,TRBJ2-7,CASSDIHEQYF,TGTGCCAGCAGCGACATCCACGAGCAGTACTTC
NA,NA,TRBV29-1,TRBJ1-1,CSVNGDPNTEAFF,TGCAGCGTTAACGGGGACCCGAACACTGAAGCTTTCTTT
NA,NA,TRBV13,TRBJ1-1,CASSFPQTVNTEAFF,TGTGCCAGCAGCTTCCCCCAGACAGTGAACACTGAAGCTTTCTTT
NA,TRBD1,TRBV4-1,TRBJ2-7,CASSQKSGTGYYEQYF,TGCGCCAGCAGCCAAAAGAGTGGGACAGGGTACTACGAGCAGTACTTC
NA,TRBD2,TRBV13,TRBJ2-1,CASSLTTSGGYNEQFF,TGTGCCAGCAGCCTAACCACCAGCGGGGGGTACAATGAGCAGTTCTTC
NA,TRBD2,TRBV20-1,TRBJ2-5,CSATSGGPGQQETQYF,TGCAGTGCTACATCGGGGGGGCCTGGCCAGCAAGAGACCCAGTACTTC
few,NA,TRBV6-5,TRBJ2-1,CASSYDMYEQFF,TGTGCCAGCAGTTACGACATGTATGAGCAGTTCTTC
NA,NA,TRBV11-2,TRBJ2-4,CASSRTDSGTSLVSVENIQYF,TGTGCCAGCAGCCGCACAGACTCTGGGACAAGCCTTGTGTCCGTCGAAAACATTCAGTACTTC
NA,NA,TRBV20-1,TRBJ1-5,CSATPDGAGGYQPQHF,TGCAGTGCTACCCCCGACGGGGCGGGGGGCTATCAGCCCCAGCATTTT
NA,NA,TRBV7-8,TRBJ2-2,CASSLLPRTGELFF,TGTGCCAGCAGCTTACTCCCGAGGACCGGGGAGCTGTTTTTT
NA,NA,TRBV7-9,TRBJ2-1,CASSLGVVYEQFF,TGTGCCAGCAGCTTAGGAGTAGTCTATGAGCAGTTCTTC
NA,NA,TRBV7-9,TRBJ1-2,CASSGGNYGYTF,TGTGCCAGCAGCGGGGGCAACTATGGCTACACCTTC
NA,NA,TRBV27,TRBJ1-2,CASSPALANYGYTF,TGTGCCAGCAGTCCTGCATTAGCTAACTATGGCTACACCTTC